Listed here is a single T cell receptor (beta chain). What it binds is unknown. Clones were sequenced by immunoSEQ multiplex PCR, and TCRdb holds only the in-frame ones, with some missing. The sample contains 65,000 to 95,000 clones, 92% of which appear only once. This record comes from a study of OX40 agonist ivuxolimab in advanced cancers. Study-level findings and limits: More expanded clones were seen, on average, in CD8+ T cells than in CD4+. People who partly responded at 0.1-3.0 mg/kg had some of the least clonal expansion seen.

Germline V gives CDR1 PRHDT, CDR2 FYEKMQ (reference sequence). V lost 5 bases and J 3 bases, leaving 11 bases between the germline ends. The CDR3 sequence is 13 residues long. V usage is TRBV13 and J usage is TRBJ2-7, with D uncertain. The material sequenced was CD4+ or CD8+ T cells sorted from blood, taken in a trial of the OX40 agonist ivuxolimab. This clonotype originated in an adult with an advanced solid tumor such as melanoma, head and neck, liver or kidney cancer. CDR3 bases: TGTGCCAGCAGCACCCGGGCTAACTACGAGCAGTACTTC. As protein: CASSTRANYEQYF.